Given below is one T cell receptor beta chain in context. Its antigen is not known. This entry comes from a study of shared clonotypes between healthy human individuals. Assay used: immunoSEQ multiplex PCR; TCRdb lists only in-frame clones, some missing. The sample holds 2.3 million or so clones, over 90% seen once. Whole-study results and caveats: Naive CD4 clonotype sharing across several donors was around 5%.

Germline CDR1 reads WNHNN; CDR2 reads SYGVQD (reference sequence). The CDR3 runs 14 residues. The V segment lost 4 bases and the J segment 10 bases; nucleotides outside the gene matches: 2. Those who donated were healthy HIV-negative adults, with no recent acute infections or vaccinations reported. This clonotype originated in a man aged 18 to 29 in good health. Some clones in this sample may be carry-over from other donors' samples. The chain combines TRBV10-1 with TRBJ2-1; TRBD2 matches at 15 bases. The sequenced sample consisted of naive CD4+ T cells from PBMCs. Subset reported: CD45RA+ positively selected. DNA for the CDR3: TGCGCCAGCAGTGGGACTAGCGGGAGGGGAGAGCAGTTCTTC. The encoded protein is CASSGTSGRGEQFF.